A selection of T cell receptor beta chains follows, all from one sample in a study. One entry per CDR3 protein, called by TCRdb with MiXCR from the RT-PCR reads. The profile covers 550,000 to 750,000 distinct CDR3 sequences, with approximately 14% appearing a single time and roughly 3.6% taken by the ten largest. The sequenced material came from memory CD4+ T cells from blood. The receptor set was obtained from a female donor in good health, serving as a healthy control. Both conserved end residues are part of each CDR3. D genes are given only for firm matches. Expanded clones get a size class; other rows say once, few or many, or leave the size out.

size	D	V	J	DNA	CDR3
NA	NA	TRBV20-1	TRBJ2-3	TGCAGTGCTAGAGATCAAGGGGGAACCACAGATACGCAGTATTTT	CSARDQGGTTDTQYF
NA	TRBD1	TRBV7-2	TRBJ2-1	TGTGCCAGCAGCCCATACGTTAGCGACAGGGGTAATGAGCAGTTCTTC	CASSPYVSDRGNEQFF
NA	NA	TRBV3-1	TRBJ2-1	TGTGCCAGCAGCCACACAACTAGAAATGAGCAGTTCTTC	CASSHTTRNEQFF
NA	NA	TRBV5-1	TRBJ2-1	TGCGCCAGCAGCGTAGCCTTGGGCTCCTACAATGAGCAGTTCTTC	CASSVALGSYNEQFF
many	NA	TRBV20-1	TRBJ1-5	TGCAGTGCTAGAGACGTTCTGAGCAATCAGCCCCAGCATTTT	CSARDVLSNQPQHF
many	NA	TRBV4-3	TRBJ1-3	TGCGCCAGCAGCCAGGACGCGGGTAACACCATATATTTT	CASSQDAGNTIYF
NA	TRBD1	TRBV28	TRBJ1-2	TGTGCCAGCAGTATGGGTGGACAGGGATTAGGCTACACCTTC	CASSMGGQGLGYTF
few	NA	TRBV18	TRBJ2-2	TGTGCCAGCTCACCGTATAGTGCATCGGAGCTGTTTTTT	CASSPYSASELFF
NA	TRBD2	TRBV12-3/TRBV12-4	TRBJ2-7	TGTGCCAGCAGTTTGGGAGGGAATGTGTACGAGCAGTACTTC	CASSLGGNVYEQYF
NA	TRBD1	TRBV6-6	TRBJ1-4	TGTGCCAGCAGTGAGCCCGGGACAGGGGTTGAAAAACTGTTTTTT	CASSEPGTGVEKLFF
few	TRBD1	TRBV6-1	TRBJ1-2	TGTGCCAGCAGTGACAGGACAGGCAACTATGGCTACACCTTC	CASSDRTGNYGYTF
NA	NA	TRBV4-2	TRBJ2-6	TGTGCCAGCAGCCCCGACCAACTAGCTGCTGGGGCCAACGTCCTGACTTTC	CASSPDQLAAGANVLTF
NA	NA	TRBV7-9	TRBJ2-1	TGTGCCAGCAGCGGCTGGATCCACGAGCTGGATGAGCAGTTCTTC	CASSGWIHELDEQFF
NA	NA	TRBV5-1	TRBJ2-5	TGCGCCAGCGGAAACACGAAAGAGACCCAGTACTTC	CASGNTKETQYF
many	NA	TRBV4-3	TRBJ2-1	TGCGCCAGCAGCCAAGAACAGATGTGGGGGAATGAGCAGTTCTTC	CASSQEQMWGNEQFF
few	NA	TRBV5-1	TRBJ1-2	TGCGCCAGCAGCTTGGCGGACGCCACGGGAGGCTACACCTTC	CASSLADATGGYTF
many	TRBD2	TRBV7-2	TRBJ2-5	TGTGCCAGCAGCCCACGGGCTAGCGGGGGGGCCTGGGAGACCCAGTACTTC	CASSPRASGGAWETQYF
many	NA	TRBV7-3	TRBJ2-3	TGTGCCAGCAGCCAAGGACTCTCCTCAGATACGCAGTATTTT	CASSQGLSSDTQYF
many	TRBD1	TRBV20-1	TRBJ1-3	TGCAGTGCAGTGAACAGGGGACCGGACACCATATATTTT	CSAVNRGPDTIYF
NA	NA	TRBV7-9	TRBJ1-4	TGTGCCAGCAGCTTAAGGGTCGATAGGCAGAGTGAAAAACTGTTTTTT	CASSLRVDRQSEKLFF
few	TRBD1	TRBV10-1	TRBJ2-1	TGCGCCAGCAGTGAAGCAGGGGGTTTCTATGAGCAGTTCTTC	CASSEAGGFYEQFF
few	NA	TRBV29-1	TRBJ1-4	TGCAGCGCCGAACCCCAGAATGGAAAACTGTTTTTT	CSAEPQNGKLFF